Listed here are 11 T cell receptor beta chains from one sample, sequenced in a study of memory CD4+ T cells and cytomegalovirus serostatus. The sort gate was single viable CD3+CD4+CD8-CD45RO+ cells for memory CD4+ T cells. Libraries were prepared by immunoSEQ multiplex PCR; TCRdb keeps only in-frame clonotypes and omits some of them. The data show some 41,000 clones, with roughly four fifths seen just once and under 6.5% held by the top ten. Material: memory CD4+ T cells from blood. The receptors derive from an adult in good health and CMV-seronegative.

The V and J genes are TRBV23-1 and TRBJ2-7, with a tentative D call TRBD2 (6 bases). TRBV23-1 is recorded as an ORF, its role being uncertain. The CDR3 spans 15 residues. V was pared by 4 bases and J by 4 bases, with 17 bases between. CDR3 sequence reads: CASSRDSGLMYEQYF. Written as DNA, the CDR3 is TGCGCCAGCAGTCGGGATAGCGGTCTTATGTACGAGCAGTACTTC.

The chain joins TRBV7-8 to TRBJ2-7, with TRBD2 as a possible D gene (5 bases). This CDR3 spans 14 amino acids. The ends were cut back, 2 bases at V and 3 bases at J, with 11 bases in the middle. From germline, CDR1 is SGHVS and CDR2 FQNEAQ. CDR3 loop: CASSLRLADYEQYF. CDR3 sequence (DNA): TGTGCCAGCAGCTTAAGGCTAGCAGACTACGAGCAGTACTTC. The complete variable domain, with remaining parts taken from reference TRBV7-8 and TRBJ2-7, reads GAGVSQSPRYKVAKRGQDVALRCDPISGHVSLFWYQQALGQGPEFLTYFQNEAQLDKSGLPSDRFFAERPEGSVSTLKIQRTQQEDSAVYLCASSLRLADYEQYFGPGTRLTVT.

This clone came up once. CDR3 sequence: CASSSGGPPYGYTF. CDR3 in DNA: TGTGCCAGCAGTTCCGGAGGGCCCCCATATGGCTACACCTTC. This chain links TRBV27 with TRBJ1-2; D gene unclear. The germline V gene encodes CDR1 MNHEY and CDR2 SMNVEV (reference sequence). The CDR3 covers 14 residues. V was pared by 4 bases and J by 5 bases, with 14 bases between.

J is TRBJ1-1 and V is TRBV5-4; D is possibly TRBD1 (6 bases). The CDR3 sequence is 14 residues long. Trimming pared 0 bases from V and 1 base from J, leaving 7 bases between. Germline CDR1 SGHNT, CDR2 YYREEE (reference sequence). DNA of the CDR3: TGTGCCAGCAGCTTGGACAGGGCGAACACTGAAGCTTTCTTT. Its protein is CASSLDRANTEAFF.

V gene TRBV7-2 combines with J gene TRBJ2-2; D is undetermined. This CDR3 is built from 12 residues. The V gene's germline CDR1 is SGHTA and CDR2 FQGNSA. The ends were cut back, 3 bases at V and 9 bases at J, with 8 bases in the middle. Written as DNA, the CDR3 is TGTGCCAGCAGCTTTAGGAATCGGGAGCTGTTTTTT. This translates into CASSFRNRELFF.

The CDR3 region is CASSHGGISGANVLTF. The CDR3 DNA is TGCGCCAGCAGCCATGGGGGGATCTCTGGGGCCAACGTCCTGACTTTC. The chain couples TRBV4-1 to TRBJ2-6, with TRBD2 as a possible D gene (6 bases). Trimming shortened V by 3 bases and J by 0 bases, and 9 bases separated the two germline ends. Germline V lookup: CDR1 MGHRA, CDR2 YSYEKL. This CDR3 is built from 16 residues.

The CDR3 loop is CASSQDIQGLTFDSPLHF. The CDR3 DNA sequence: TGCGCCAGCAGCCAAGATATCCAGGGATTGACGTTTGATTCACCCCTCCACTTT. The rearrangement joins TRBV4-3 to TRBJ1-6; D perhaps matches TRBD1 (5 bases). The germline V and J ends were trimmed by 0 bases and 8 bases, with 20 bases remaining between them. The CDR3 sequence is 18 residues long. Germline CDR1 is LGHNA and CDR2 is YSLEER.

The chain is built from TRBV12-5 and TRBJ2-5; D call uncertain. Trimming pared 4 bases from V and 5 bases from J, leaving 8 bases between. Germline CDR1 reads LGHNT; CDR2 reads FRNRAP. There are 12 residues in the CDR3. CDR3: CASGSIGETQYF. CDR3 DNA: TGTGCTAGTGGTTCGATAGGGGAGACCCAGTACTTC.

The chain recombines TRBV4-1 with TRBJ1-4, with D possibly matching TRBD1 (5 bases). Trimming left V 6 bases short and J 13 bases short, with 27 bases between. The CDR3 consists of 16 residues. Germline CDR1 MGHRA, CDR2 YSYEKL. The CDR3 region has the DNA TGCGCCAGCAGTAAATCCTCGGGGGAGGACCCACCCAGACTGTTTTTT. Translation: CASSKSSGEDPPRLFF.

The gene calls are TRBV28 and TRBJ1-2; TRBD1 matches at 9 bases. With V trimmed by 4 bases and J by 8 bases, 5 bases remained unmatched. Germline V CDR1 and CDR2: MDHEN, SYDVKM. The CDR3 sequence is 13 residues long. CDR3 sequence (DNA): TGTGCCAGCAGTTCCGGGACAGGGCTAGGCTACACCTTC. Translation gives CASSSGTGLGYTF.

As DNA, the CDR3 is TGTGCCAGCACCAGACTAGCGGGAGGCCGGCAAGAGACCCAGTACTTC. Its translation: CASTRLAGGRQETQYF. The chain joins TRBV2 to TRBJ2-5; TRBD2 agrees at 13 bases. The CDR3 extends over 16 amino acids. J was trimmed by 2 bases and V by 7 bases; bases with no gene match: 7. Per germline, CDR1 SNHLY and CDR2 FYNNEI.